This section outlines one TCR beta chain sequence together with its context. CDR3 length: 15 amino acids. The V end lost 4 bases, the J end lost 1 base, and 12 bases lay between the germline ends. CDR1 KGHDR and CDR2 SFDVKD come from the germline V gene. These data belong to a study of blood T cell repertoires in COVID-19. The overall study: Collection of acute and convalescent COVID-19 samples took place in the United States, Italy and Spain.

TCRdb's table, derived via immunoSEQ multiplex PCR, lists solely in-frame clones and lacks some. This table has around 50,000 clones, roughly four fifths appearing once. V usage is TRBV24-1 and J usage is TRBJ1-1, with D unresolved. This sequence originates from a man aged 80 or over with COVID-19, enrolled during active disease. Sequencing was carried out using peripheral blood. The CDR3 is CATSDPGRGNTEAFF. Here the CDR3 DNA reads TGTGCCACCAGTGACCCCGGGAGAGGGAACACTGAAGCTTTCTTT.